This TCR beta chain was found in a study of radiotherapy plus CTLA-4 blockade in lung cancer (dated by TCRdb to the late 2010s). As for the study more broadly: Among enrolled patients, around 20% had an objective response and roughly 31% reached disease control. The paper as a whole reports these results and caveats: TCR clones derived from tumors expanded in peripheral blood after treatment with radiotherapy and ipilimumab. The strongest predictors of response, as reported, were early dynamic changes in blood T cell clones along with a rise in serum interferon-beta after radiation.

With regard to this clone: Its antigen has not been determined. Base qualities are missing; no much larger clone stands one base away.

In this study, focal radiation therapy paired with CTLA-4 blockade (ipilimumab) was tested in patients who had chemo-refractory metastatic non-small-cell lung cancer. The CDR3 runs 16 residues from the cysteine to the phenylalanine. Only the CDR3 portion is preserved as DNA: 48 bases, with reading frame beginning at the first base. The V end gives up 1 base and the J end 4 bases, leaving 5 bases in the junction not matched to a gene. CDR1 and CDR2 are read off the germline V gene as SGHDT and YYEEEE. The library relied on the immunoSEQ multiplex PCR assay. The table was pulled from immuneACCESS by TCRdb, which kept in-frame rearrangements only. Such tables lose some clones; where checked, under half of the loss comes from unresolved V genes, and the rest has no known cause. This sample lists just over 60,000 clones; approximately 80% were detected once. Approximately 4.5% of the sample goes to the ten largest clones.

The chain joins TRBV5-6 to TRBJ2-3, with TRBD2 identical over 11 junction bases. The TCR originated in a human donor with non-small cell lung cancer who had a complete response to radiotherapy plus ipilimumab. Sample: peripheral blood, taken from a patient treated with radiotherapy plus ipilimumab. The CDR3 protein: CASSLSTSGSPDTQYF. The DNA sequence is given as TGTGCCAGCAGCTTGTCTACTAGCGGGAGTCCAGATACGCAGTATTTT.